The rows below give T cell receptor beta chains drawn from one sample of a study of read filtering for tumor transcriptome and immune sequencing. TCRdb independently ran MiXCR on the reads; one entry per CDR3 protein. The sample carries 30,000 to 35,000 distinct CDR3 sequences, about a fifth recorded once. The sample was a population of CD138-negative cells sorted from bone marrow. Receptors originate from a donor at least 40 years old with multiple myeloma. Each CDR3 is given with its conserved first and last residue. Fields, in order: D gene, J gene, clone size, CDR3 length, V gene, CDR3 protein, CDR3 DNA. A D gene is named only where the DNA matches it firmly. Clone sizes are given selectively: once, few, many, or a class where the clone is expanded.

D gene: TRBD2
J gene: TRBJ2-3
clone size: few
CDR3 length: 14
V gene: TRBV18
CDR3 protein: CASSPQAGSDTQYF
CDR3 DNA: TGTGCCAGCTCACCACAAGCGGGGTCAGATACGCAGTATTTT

D gene: NA
J gene: TRBJ2-3
clone size: many
CDR3 length: 14
V gene: TRBV7-9
CDR3 protein: CASSLQEPPDTQYF
CDR3 DNA: TGTGCCAGCAGCTTACAAGAGCCGCCGGATACGCAGTATTTT

D gene: NA
J gene: TRBJ1-5
clone size: few
CDR3 length: 17
V gene: TRBV10-1
CDR3 protein: CASSDRAYKRGNQPQHF
CDR3 DNA: TGCGCCAGCAGTGACAGGGCTTATAAACGCGGCAATCAGCCCCAGCATTTT

D gene: NA
J gene: TRBJ1-2
clone size: many
CDR3 length: 10
V gene: TRBV29-1
CDR3 protein: CSDLQGSYTF
CDR3 DNA: TGCAGCGACCTACAGGGAAGCTACACCTTC

D gene: NA
J gene: TRBJ2-3
clone size: many
CDR3 length: 14
V gene: TRBV3-1
CDR3 protein: CASSQAGMTDTQYF
CDR3 DNA: TGTGCCAGCAGCCAGGCGGGGATGACAGATACGCAGTATTTT

D gene: NA
J gene: TRBJ1-5
clone size: many
CDR3 length: 14
V gene: TRBV15
CDR3 protein: CATSSRDGNQPQHF
CDR3 DNA: TGTGCCACCAGCAGTAGGGACGGCAATCAGCCCCAGCATTTT

D gene: NA
J gene: TRBJ2-5
clone size: many
CDR3 length: 12
V gene: TRBV20-1
CDR3 protein: CSASGGIETQYF
CDR3 DNA: TGCAGTGCTAGTGGGGGGATAGAGACCCAGTACTTC

D gene: TRBD2
J gene: TRBJ2-7
clone size: many
CDR3 length: 14
V gene: TRBV18
CDR3 protein: CASSPKGGTYEQYF
CDR3 DNA: TGTGCCAGCTCACCAAAGGGAGGGACCTACGAGCAGTACTTC

D gene: NA
J gene: TRBJ2-1
clone size: NA
CDR3 length: 12
V gene: TRBV6-6
CDR3 protein: CASRTGRDEQLF
CDR3 DNA: TGTGCCAGCAGGACGGGGCGGGATGAGCAGCTCTTC

D gene: NA
J gene: TRBJ1-1
clone size: many
CDR3 length: 11
V gene: TRBV6-1
CDR3 protein: CASRQGTEAFF
CDR3 DNA: TGTGCCAGCAGACAGGGCACTGAAGCTTTCTTT

D gene: NA
J gene: TRBJ2-5
clone size: many
CDR3 length: 12
V gene: TRBV29-1
CDR3 protein: CSVRQGQETQYF
CDR3 DNA: TGCAGCGTTCGCCAGGGTCAAGAGACCCAGTACTTC

D gene: NA
J gene: TRBJ1-1
clone size: NA
CDR3 length: 16
V gene: TRBV21-1
CDR3 protein: CASSSIRGQGLGEAFF
CDR3 DNA: TGTGCCAGCTCCTCAATCCGGGGACAGGGCTTAGGTGAAGCTTTCTTT

D gene: TRBD2
J gene: TRBJ2-3
clone size: many
CDR3 length: 16
V gene: TRBV15
CDR3 protein: CATSRALVGGLDTQYF
CDR3 DNA: TGTGCCACCAGCAGAGCCCTCGTCGGGGGGTTAGATACGCAGTATTTT

D gene: NA
J gene: TRBJ1-5
clone size: many
CDR3 length: 13
V gene: TRBV20-1
CDR3 protein: CSAVRGTNQPQHF
CDR3 DNA: TGCAGTGCTGTGAGAGGGACCAATCAGCCCCAGCATTTT

D gene: NA
J gene: TRBJ1-4
clone size: many
CDR3 length: 13
V gene: TRBV20-1
CDR3 protein: CSARDILLGKLFF
CDR3 DNA: TGCAGTGCTAGAGATATCCTTCTGGGGAAACTGTTTTTT

D gene: TRBD1
J gene: TRBJ1-4
clone size: many
CDR3 length: 13
V gene: TRBV7-9
CDR3 protein: CASVNTGGEKLFF
CDR3 DNA: TGTGCCAGCGTAAATACAGGGGGTGAAAAACTGTTTTTT

D gene: TRBD2
J gene: TRBJ2-7
clone size: many
CDR3 length: 15
V gene: TRBV28
CDR3 protein: CASSLGLAGSYEQYF
CDR3 DNA: TGTGCCAGCAGTTTAGGACTAGCGGGGTCCTACGAGCAGTACTTC

D gene: NA
J gene: TRBJ2-2
clone size: many
CDR3 length: 11
V gene: TRBV28
CDR3 protein: CASSSPGELFF
CDR3 DNA: TGTGCCAGCAGTTCCCCCGGGGAGCTGTTTTTT

D gene: TRBD1
J gene: TRBJ2-7
clone size: many
CDR3 length: 14
V gene: TRBV2
CDR3 protein: CASSSDRGSYEQYF
CDR3 DNA: TGTGCCAGCAGCTCGGACAGGGGCTCCTACGAGCAGTACTTC

D gene: TRBD2
J gene: TRBJ2-5
clone size: many
CDR3 length: 21
V gene: TRBV7-6
CDR3 protein: CASSLPRGAGGNSGTQETQYF
CDR3 DNA: TGTGCCAGCAGCCTCCCCCGGGGAGCGGGGGGGAATTCTGGGACTCAAGAGACCCAGTACTTC

D gene: TRBD1
J gene: TRBJ2-1
clone size: many
CDR3 length: 13
V gene: TRBV5-1
CDR3 protein: CASSRTGSNEQFF
CDR3 DNA: TGCGCCAGCAGCAGGACAGGAAGCAATGAGCAGTTCTTC

D gene: NA
J gene: TRBJ2-7
clone size: medium-sized
CDR3 length: 13
V gene: TRBV3-1
CDR3 protein: CASSLPGSYEQYF
CDR3 DNA: TGTGCCAGCAGCCTCCCCGGGAGTTACGAGCAGTACTTC

D gene: NA
J gene: TRBJ2-7
clone size: many
CDR3 length: 13
V gene: TRBV5-1
CDR3 protein: CASSFSDAYEQYF
CDR3 DNA: TGCGCCAGCAGCTTTAGCGACGCCTACGAGCAGTACTTC

D gene: NA
J gene: TRBJ2-3
clone size: NA
CDR3 length: 16
V gene: TRBV4-2
CDR3 protein: CASSQTPSPMSDTQYF
CDR3 DNA: TGTGCCAGCAGCCAGACTCCTAGCCCTATGTCAGATACGCAGTATTTT

D gene: TRBD1
J gene: TRBJ2-3
clone size: many
CDR3 length: 14
V gene: TRBV2
CDR3 protein: CASSGDRGSDTQYF
CDR3 DNA: TGTGCCAGCAGTGGGGACAGGGGATCAGATACGCAGTATTTT

D gene: NA
J gene: TRBJ1-2
clone size: NA
CDR3 length: 13
V gene: TRBV2
CDR3 protein: CASSEYWETGYTF
CDR3 DNA: TGTGCCAGCAGTGAATATTGGGAAACTGGCTACACCTTC